This T cell receptor (beta chain) was retrieved from a study of blood T cells in healthy people across ages. Germline loops: CDR1 SGHTA, CDR2 FQGNSA. Trimming shortened V by 0 bases and J by 3 bases, and 8 bases separated the two germline ends. The CDR3 spans 14 residues. A sample-barcoded 5' primer and a J-beta primer mix were used in a second PCR of about 7 to 12 cycles. Template switching added a 12-random-nucleotide identifier to every cDNA molecule. TCRdb used MiXCR to reprocess the 5' RACE reads, holding one entry per CDR3 protein. The sample has roughly 900,000 distinct CDR3 sequences; approximately 49% are singletons. There are many counts of this clonotype. Its antigen is not known. The study's findings and limits: In these data, TCR beta diversity tracked strongly with naive T cell percentage.

Source material: blood. V is TRBV7-2 and J is TRBJ2-5; D gene uncertain. The receptor comes from a man aged 25-40 years in good health. This chain's CDR3 is CASSLALVKETQYF. CDR3 in DNA: TGTGCCAGCAGCTTAGCCCTAGTTAAAGAGACCCAGTACTTC. Full variable domain (missing parts from reference TRBV7-2 and TRBJ2-5): GAGVSQSPSNKVTEKGKDVELRCDPISGHTALYWYRQSLGQGLEFLIYFQGNSAPDKSGLPSDRFSAERTGGSVSTLTIQRTQQEDSAVYLCASSLALVKETQYFGPGTRLLVL.